This is a list of T cell receptor beta chains from one sample in a study of T cell responses to AZD1222 COVID-19 vaccine. Data came from immunoSEQ multiplex PCR; TCRdb stores just in-frame clones and leaves some out. Of about 150,000 clones listed, approximately 91% are singletons. Sample: peripheral blood, taken 28 days after the second AZD1222 dose. These receptors originate from an adult who received the AZD1222 COVID-19 vaccine. The CDR3 runs from the conserved cysteine through the conserved F or W. Fields, in order: J gene, CDR3 length, clone size, V gene, D gene, CDR3 protein, CDR3 DNA. The D gene is left open where the match is weak. Size is omitted from some rows. Given values are once, few, many or a class for expanded clones.

TRBJ2-1	17	.	TRBV29-1	TRBD2	CSASDRTSGSFIYEQFF	TGCAGCGCCTCGGACAGGACTAGCGGGAGTTTTATTTATGAGCAGTTCTTC
TRBJ2-3	16	.	TRBV13	TRBD2	CASSSIAGPSTDTQYF	TGTGCCAGCAGCTCTATAGCGGGCCCTAGCACAGATACGCAGTATTTT
TRBJ1-5	13	.	TRBV2	.	CASSDEHSQPQHF	TGTGCCAGCAGTGATGAGCATTCCCAGCCCCAGCATTTT
TRBJ2-5	14	.	TRBV7-9	TRBD1	CASSKGQGQETQYF	TGTGCCAGCAGCAAGGGACAGGGGCAAGAGACCCAGTACTTC
TRBJ1-2	15	.	TRBV27	.	CASSQAGFQGYGYTF	TGTGCCAGCAGTCAGGCAGGTTTTCAGGGCTATGGCTACACCTTC
TRBJ2-5	13	few	TRBV29-1	.	CSVEGVSKRAQYF	TGCAGCGTTGAAGGCGTATCCAAGAGGGCCCAGTACTTC
TRBJ2-3	14	.	TRBV29-1	TRBD2	CSAKLAEITDTQYF	TGCAGCGCCAAACTAGCGGAGATCACAGATACGCAGTATTTT
TRBJ2-7	14	.	TRBV7-2	.	CASSLVQGNYEQYF	TGTGCCAGCAGCTTAGTCCAGGGGAACTACGAGCAGTACTTC
TRBJ2-2	15	.	TRBV18	TRBD1	CASSTRTGNTGELFF	TGTGCCAGCTCTACTAGGACAGGGAACACCGGGGAGCTGTTTTTT
TRBJ2-7	17	once	TRBV15	.	CATSTRLPGHGTYEQYF	TGTGCCACCAGCACGCGTCTTCCGGGACATGGGACGTACGAGCAGTACTTC
TRBJ1-2	15	.	TRBV10-2	TRBD1	CASRADRGVLYGYTF	TGCGCCAGCAGAGCGGACAGGGGGGTGCTCTATGGCTACACCTTC
TRBJ1-3	14	.	TRBV6-5	.	CASTLHHSGNTIYF	TGTGCCAGCACCCTACATCACTCTGGAAACACCATATATTTT
TRBJ2-5	13	.	TRBV7-7	.	CASSWGPQETQYF	TGTGCCAGCAGCTGGGGACCACAAGAGACCCAGTACTTC
TRBJ2-7	14	.	TRBV7-3	TRBD2	CASSSGTSGYEQYF	TGTGCCAGCAGCTCCGGGACTAGCGGGTACGAGCAGTACTTC
TRBJ1-1	11	.	TRBV20-1	.	CSARAQVEAFF	TGCAGTGCTAGAGCTCAGGTGGAGGCTTTCTTT
TRBJ2-7	15	few	TRBV19	.	CASKERQDASYEQYF	TGTGCCAGTAAAGAAAGACAGGACGCCTCCTACGAGCAGTACTTC
TRBJ1-1	15	.	TRBV19	TRBD1	CASSTHRGHRTEAFF	TGTGCCAGTAGCACCCACAGGGGGCATCGCACTGAAGCTTTCTTT
TRBJ2-7	11	.	TRBV7-2	.	CASSRRDEQYF	TGTGCCAGCAGCCGACGGGACGAGCAGTACTTC
TRBJ2-7	13	.	TRBV27	.	CASSPLSSYEQYF	TGTGCCAGCAGCCCCTTAAGCTCCTACGAGCAGTACTTC
TRBJ2-1	12	.	TRBV2	.	CASSVVPPAQFF	TGTGCCAGCAGTGTAGTCCCGCCGGCGCAGTTCTTC
TRBJ2-5	16	.	TRBV9	.	CASSVALALDRETQYF	TGTGCCAGCAGCGTAGCCCTAGCCTTAGACCGGGAGACCCAGTACTTC
TRBJ1-5	15	.	TRBV5-6	.	CASSAWLSENQPQHF	TGTGCCAGCAGTGCTTGGCTTTCGGAGAATCAGCCCCAGCATTTT
TRBJ2-7	20	.	TRBV27	TRBD2	CASSFPVLGTSDTVPYEQYF	TGTGCCAGCAGTTTTCCAGTTCTCGGGACTAGCGATACCGTACCCTACGAGCAGTACTTC
TRBJ1-2	13	once	TRBV5-4	.	CASSLDGLYGYTF	TGTGCCAGCAGCTTGGACGGGCTCTATGGCTACACCTTC
TRBJ2-7	18	.	TRBV7-6	TRBD1	CASSLVPLGQGYSYEQYF	TGTGCCAGCAGCTTAGTCCCACTGGGACAGGGGTACTCCTACGAGCAGTACTTC
TRBJ1-5	15	.	TRBV19	TRBD1	CASSLDREGSQPQHF	TGTGCCAGTAGTTTGGACAGGGAAGGTTCTCAGCCCCAGCATTTT
TRBJ1-1	14	.	TRBV7-9	.	CASSLVMGDTEAFF	TGTGCCAGCAGCTTAGTTATGGGGGACACTGAAGCTTTCTTT
TRBJ1-4	15	.	TRBV13	TRBD1	CASSTGTGGNEKLFF	TGTGCCAGCAGCACAGGGACAGGGGGGAATGAAAAACTGTTTTTT
TRBJ2-7	12	.	TRBV29-1	.	CSVMSGNHEQYF	TGCAGCGTCATGTCAGGGAACCACGAGCAGTACTTC
TRBJ2-5	15	.	TRBV5-5	TRBD2	CASSLMTSGGETQYF	TGTGCCAGCAGCCTTATGACTAGCGGGGGAGAGACCCAGTACTTC
TRBJ2-7	15	.	TRBV14	.	CASSLTGLMDGEQYF	TGTGCCAGCAGCCTCACGGGGCTCATGGATGGCGAGCAGTACTTC
TRBJ2-3	14	.	TRBV15	.	CATSSGSTSYTQYF	TGTGCCACCAGCAGCGGTTCAACTAGTTATACGCAGTATTTT
TRBJ1-2	15	.	TRBV28	TRBD1	CASSFTSGGDYGYTF	TGTGCCAGCAGTTTTACATCAGGGGGCGACTATGGCTACACCTTC
TRBJ1-3	14	.	TRBV9	.	CASSKQSSGNTIYF	TGTGCCAGCAGCAAGCAATCCTCTGGAAACACCATATATTTT
TRBJ2-1	13	.	TRBV2	.	CASSGGALREQFF	TGTGCCAGCAGTGGGGGGGCCCTTAGGGAGCAGTTCTTC
TRBJ2-1	15	.	TRBV19	TRBD2	CASMGTSASYNEQFF	TGTGCCAGTATGGGGACTAGCGCGTCCTACAATGAGCAGTTCTTC
TRBJ2-2	15	.	TRBV20-1	TRBD1	CSASSGQAYTGELFF	TGCAGTGCTAGTTCAGGACAGGCGTACACCGGGGAGCTGTTTTTT
TRBJ2-1	14	.	TRBV10-3	.	CAISRTGQYNEQFF	TGTGCCATCAGTAGGACCGGCCAATACAATGAGCAGTTCTTC
TRBJ1-1	15	.	TRBV18	.	CASSPGQGLNTEAFF	TGTGCCAGCTCACCCGGCCAGGGGTTGAACACTGAAGCTTTCTTT
TRBJ2-1	15	.	TRBV27	TRBD2	CASSFSGRVGNEQFF	TGTGCCAGCAGTTTTAGCGGGAGGGTCGGGAATGAGCAGTTCTTC
TRBJ1-1	15	.	TRBV6-5	TRBD1	CASRRTGTGNTEAFF	TGTGCCAGCAGACGTACCGGGACAGGGAACACTGAAGCTTTCTTT
TRBJ1-5	15	.	TRBV27	.	CASRTTGYSNQPQHF	TGTGCCAGCAGGACCACGGGGTATAGCAATCAGCCCCAGCATTTT
TRBJ2-7	17	.	TRBV27	.	CARGLKGTSPSSYEQYF	TGTGCCAGAGGCTTAAAGGGGACCAGCCCCTCCTCCTACGAGCAGTACTTC
TRBJ1-1	16	.	TRBV19	TRBD1	CASSPGTGGVNTEAFF	TGTGCCAGTAGCCCCGGGACAGGGGGCGTGAACACTGAAGCTTTCTTT
TRBJ1-3	16	.	TRBV7-6	TRBD1	CASSSWDRGIGNTIYF	TGTGCCAGCAGCTCGTGGGACAGGGGGATAGGAAACACCATATATTTT
TRBJ2-1	16	few	TRBV6-4	TRBD2	CASSVGTSGGNNEQFF	TGTGCCAGCAGTGTTGGGACTAGCGGGGGGAACAATGAGCAGTTCTTC
TRBJ2-1	15	.	TRBV24-1	TRBD1	CATSENRDRGNEQFF	TGTGCCACCAGTGAAAACCGGGACAGGGGGAATGAGCAGTTCTTC
TRBJ1-2	13	.	TRBV7-2	.	CASGPAVNYGYTF	TGTGCCAGCGGCCCAGCGGTTAACTATGGCTACACCTTC
TRBJ2-7	13	.	TRBV3-1/TRBV3-2	.	CASSQGLSYEQYF	TGTGCCAGCAGCCAGGGACTTTCCTACGAGCAGTACTTC
TRBJ2-2	14	.	TRBV25-1	.	CASSSGPNTGELFF	TGTGCCAGCAGTTCAGGGCCTAACACCGGGGAGCTGTTTTTT
TRBJ1-2	14	.	TRBV10-3	TRBD1	CAISEGQGRWGYTF	TGTGCCATCAGCGAAGGACAGGGCCGTTGGGGCTACACCTTC
TRBJ1-2	14	once	TRBV28	.	CASSFGQQVYGYTF	TGTGCCAGCAGTTTCGGGCAACAGGTCTATGGCTACACCTTC
TRBJ2-3	17	few	TRBV5-6	.	CASSRPGEGGSTDTQYF	TGTGCCAGCAGCCGGCCCGGGGAGGGGGGAAGCACAGATACGCAGTATTTT
TRBJ2-1	16	.	TRBV4-3	TRBD2	CASSQASGGYPAEQFF	TGCGCCAGCAGCCAAGCTAGCGGGGGGTATCCAGCTGAGCAGTTCTTC
TRBJ1-2	12	.	TRBV19	TRBD1	CASLQGVGGYTF	TGTGCCAGTCTACAGGGGGTTGGTGGCTACACCTTC
TRBJ1-2	13	.	TRBV15	.	CATSRDTTIGYTF	TGTGCCACCAGCAGAGATACTACAATTGGCTACACCTTC
TRBJ1-1	12	.	TRBV3-1/TRBV3-2	.	CASSQDSRPAFF	TGTGCCAGCAGCCAAGATTCCAGGCCAGCTTTCTTT
TRBJ2-3	13	.	TRBV9	.	CASSDSQGGTQYF	TGTGCCAGCAGCGATTCACAGGGAGGTACGCAGTATTTT
TRBJ2-1	13	.	TRBV12-3/TRBV12-4	.	CASKEQQDNEQFF	TGTGCCAGCAAGGAACAGCAAGACAATGAGCAGTTCTTC